This T cell receptor beta chain stems from a study of OX40 agonist ivuxolimab in advanced cancers. Overall study: Age averaged around 58 years (range roughly 23 to 85), and roughly 80% were male. Overall study results and limits: Average numbers of expanded clones were greater in CD8+ T cells than in CD4+. There was clonal expansion of CD4+ and CD8+ blood T cells by week 6 at 0.1 to 3.0 mg/kg.

A note on this clone: Antigen unknown.

Method: immunoSEQ multiplex PCR; TCRdb's copy keeps in-frame clones and lacks some. The data contain about 77,000 clones, 90% of them seen just once; the ten biggest clones take up more than 1.5%. CDR1 is SGHTA, CDR2 FQGNSA, per germline. With 5 bases clipped from V and 2 bases from J, the junction kept 4 bases outside the gene matches. The CDR3 length is 15 residues. This rearrangement joins TRBV7-2 to TRBJ1-3; TRBD1 matches 9 bases. The source of this sequence is an adult with an advanced solid tumor such as melanoma, head and neck, liver or kidney cancer. The sequencing used CD4+ or CD8+ T cells sorted from blood, collected in a trial of the OX40 agonist ivuxolimab. The CDR3 DNA is TGTGCCAGCAGCGCATGGACAGGGGCTGGAAACACCATATATTTT. Amino acid sequence: CASSAWTGAGNTIYF. The full variable domain, its missing parts supplied by reference TRBV7-2 and TRBJ1-3, is GAGVSQSPSNKVTEKGKDVELRCDPISGHTALYWYRQSLGQGLEFLIYFQGNSAPDKSGLPSDRFSAERTGGSVSTLTIQRTQQEDSAVYLCASSAWTGAGNTIYFGEGSWLTVV.